These 29 T cell receptor beta chains share one sample of origin, sequenced in a study of OX40 agonist ivuxolimab in advanced cancers. Repertoires were generated with immunoSEQ multiplex PCR, while TCRdb's copy carries only in-frame clones and drops some. The table records more than 35,000 clones, 70% to 90% of them present only once. Sample: CD4+ or CD8+ T cells sorted from blood, taken in a trial of the OX40 agonist ivuxolimab. The origin of the receptors is an adult with an advanced solid tumor such as melanoma, head and neck, liver or kidney cancer.

This chain joins TRBV6-7 and TRBJ2-3; 10 nucleotides match TRBD2. TRBV6-7 qualifies as an ORF whose function is uncertain. The CDR3 spans 16 residues. The junction had 6 bases not matched to a gene; V was cut back by 2 bases and J by 4 bases. CDR3: CASSYPQRGGPDTQYF. The CDR3, as DNA: TGTGCCAGCAGTTACCCCCAGCGGGGGGGGCCAGATACGCAGTATTTT.

This chain joins TRBV27 and TRBJ2-5; 10 bases line up with TRBD2. The DNA end lines up better with TRBJ2-7; the J call may be wrong. From germline, CDR1 is MNHEY and CDR2 SMNVEV (reference sequence). The CDR3 is 15 amino acids. CDR3 nucleotides: TGTGCCAGCAGTTCGGGACTAGCGCCTGCCTACGAGCAGTACTTC. Encoded protein: CASSSGLAPAYEQYF.

The chain carries TRBV9 and TRBJ2-2; D gene uncertain. Germline CDR1 reads SGDLS; CDR2 reads YYNGEE. This CDR3 region has 19 residues. V shed 3 bases and J shed 0 bases, with 21 bases lying between them. The CDR3 DNA reads TGTGCCAGCAGCGAAAACCATCTGGGTCTACAATCGAACACCGGGGAGCTGTTTTTT. It translates to CASSENHLGLQSNTGELFF.

V is TRBV5-6 and J is TRBJ2-5; D is possibly TRBD2 (6 bases). The CDR3 has 16 amino acids. With 6 bases removed from V and 4 bases from J, the gap between germline ends came to 22 bases. From germline, CDR1 is SGHDT and CDR2 YYEEEE. CDR3 nucleotides: TGTGCCAGCACCGTTCGGCCTCTGGGGGGAACAGAGACCCAGTACTTC. It is translated as CASTVRPLGGTETQYF.

The chain links TRBV6-5 to TRBJ2-3, with D uncertain. CDR3 length: 9 residues. Germline V gene lookup returns CDR1 MNHEY and CDR2 SVGAGI. The germline V and J ends were trimmed by 9 bases and 3 bases, with 1 base remaining between them. CDR3 nucleotides: TGTGCCAGTACAGATACGCAGTATTTT. This sequence encodes CASTDTQYF.

This chain joins TRBV7-9 and TRBJ1-3, with TRBD1 matching 9 bases. CDR3 length equals 15 residues. V shed 3 bases and J 0 bases; nucleotides not matched to a gene: 0. In germline, CDR1 is SEHNR, CDR2 FQNEAQ (reference sequence). The CDR3 protein is CASSLGQGSGNTIYF. The CDR3, as DNA: TGTGCCAGCAGCTTGGGACAGGGCTCTGGAAACACCATATATTTT.

The chain employs TRBV5-4 and TRBJ2-5; 12 nucleotides align to TRBD2. This CDR3 region has 16 residues. Per the germline V gene, CDR1 is SGHNT and CDR2 is YYREEE (reference sequence). Losses at the gene ends were 1 base for V and 2 bases for J; bases not matched to a gene: 3. The CDR3 sequence: CASSLKGTSGQETQYF. Here the CDR3 DNA reads TGTGCCAGCAGCTTGAAAGGGACTAGCGGGCAAGAGACCCAGTACTTC.

The gene calls are TRBV7-9 and TRBJ2-5; maybe TRBD2 (6 bases). This CDR3 contains 14 residues. The ends were cut back, 5 bases at V and 4 bases at J, with 14 bases in the middle. Germline-derived CDR1 and CDR2 are SEHNR and FQNEAQ (reference sequence). CDR3 sequence: CASSTRGWGETQYF. CDR3 nucleotide sequence: TGTGCCAGCAGCACTCGGGGGTGGGGAGAGACCCAGTACTTC.

The chain uses TRBV21-1 and TRBJ2-6; the table's D gene call, TRBD2, was not cross checked with the DNA. TRBV21-1 corresponds to a pseudogene. The CDR3 totals 14 residues. The CDR3 loop is CASTPPSGANVLTF. CDR3 DNA sequence: TGTGCCAGCACCCCTCCCTCTGGGGCCAACGTCCTGACTTTC.

This sequence joins TRBV7-2 and TRBJ2-7, with a tentative D call TRBD1 (5 bases). The V end was cut by 2 bases, the J end by 6 bases, with 14 bases between. The CDR3 covers 14 residues. Germline V gene sequence: CDR1 SGHTA, CDR2 FQGNSA. For the CDR3, the DNA is TGTGCCAGCAGCTTAAGCAGGGTACCTAGCGAGCAGTACTTC. Protein: CASSLSRVPSEQYF.

The rearrangement joins TRBV7-6 to TRBJ2-3; no reliable D call. The CDR3 has 15 amino acids. The germline V gene encodes CDR1 SGHVS and CDR2 FNYEAQ. Trimming left V 1 base short and J 1 base short, with 9 bases between. CDR3 protein: CASSLGSGGTDTQYF. CDR3 nucleotides: TGTGCCAGCAGCTTAGGGTCAGGAGGCACAGATACGCAGTATTTT.

The chain is built from TRBV19 and TRBJ1-5, with unresolved D. The CDR3 has 13 amino acids. The ends were cut back, 8 bases at V and 9 bases at J, with 17 bases in the middle. Germline V CDR1 and CDR2: LNHDA, SQIVND (reference sequence). The CDR3: CASAREAERPQHF. The CDR3, as DNA: TGTGCCAGTGCCCGGGAGGCCGAGCGGCCCCAGCATTTT. The variable domain in full, completed from reference TRBV19 and TRBJ1-5, reads DGGITQSPKYLFRKEGQNVTLSCEQNLNHDAMYWYRQDPGQGLRLIYYSQIVNDFQKGDIAEGYSVSREKKESFPLTVTSAQKNPTAFYLCASAREAERPQHFGDGTRLSIL.

J is TRBJ1-2 and V is TRBV19, with 8 bases identical to TRBD1. V gave up 5 bases and J gave up 5 bases; unmatched junction bases: 10. Germline CDR1 reads LNHDA; CDR2 reads SQIVND (reference sequence). The CDR3 loop spans 15 amino acids. CDR3 in amino acids: CASSPRTGMGYGYTF. The CDR3 nucleotides are TGTGCCAGTAGTCCCCGGACAGGGATGGGGTATGGCTACACCTTC.

The chain is built from TRBV14 and TRBJ2-3, with D tentatively TRBD2 (7 bases). This CDR3 is built from 16 residues. Germline assignment: CDR1 SGHDN and CDR2 FVKESK. The V end lost 4 bases, the J end lost 4 bases, and 18 bases lay between the germline ends. The CDR3 DNA follows: TGTGCCAGCAGCCTTTGGCGGGGGCCCGGGGCAGATACGCAGTATTTT. It specifies CASSLWRGPGADTQYF.

The V and J genes are TRBV5-1 and TRBJ1-1; D call uncertain. Looked up from germline, CDR1 is SGHRS and CDR2 is YFSETQ. The CDR3 extends over 15 amino acids. Trimming shortened V by 1 base and J by 0 bases, and 10 bases separated the two germline ends. In DNA, the CDR3 is TGCGCCAGCAGCTTGAGGGAGGAGATGAACACTGAAGCTTTCTTT. It specifies CASSLREEMNTEAFF.

This rearrangement joins TRBV19 to TRBJ1-1; D gene uncertain. The V gene's germline CDR1 is LNHDA and CDR2 SQIVND (reference sequence). The CDR3 extends over 12 amino acids. Trimming took 1 base from V and 6 from J, leaving 6 bases between them. Written as DNA, the CDR3 is TGTGCCAGTAGTATAGGGGCGGCTGAAGCTTTCTTT. Amino acid sequence: CASSIGAAEAFF.

The chain carries TRBV6-1 and TRBJ1-1; D possibly corresponds to TRBD1 (6 bases). The CDR3 length is 15 residues. Per the germline V gene, CDR1 is MNHNS and CDR2 is SASEGT. Trimming took 2 bases from V and 2 from J, leaving 12 bases between them. Here the CDR3 DNA reads TGTGCCAGCAGTGAACCGGGACACCAAAACACTGAAGCTTTCTTT. It yields the protein CASSEPGHQNTEAFF.

The chain carries TRBV19 and TRBJ1-2, with D tentatively TRBD1 (6 bases). Trimming shortened V by 10 bases and J by 4 bases, and 19 bases separated the two germline ends. The CDR3 is 14 residues long. Germline CDR1 and CDR2: LNHDA and SQIVND (reference sequence). This CDR3 is CATTEPGEGYGYTF. CDR3 nucleotides: TGTGCCACAACCGAGCCAGGGGAGGGCTATGGCTACACCTTC.

The rearrangement links TRBV5-5 to TRBJ1-1; D not resolved. Trimming removed 7 bases from V and 8 bases from J, with 15 bases in between. The germline V gene has CDR1 SGHKS and CDR2 YYEKEE (reference sequence). The CDR3 has 12 residues. This CDR3 reads CASSTSGLEAFF. The CDR3 DNA reads as TGTGCCAGCTCCACCTCCGGTCTCGAAGCTTTCTTT.

The chain links TRBV29-1 to TRBJ1-2; D may be TRBD1 (5 bases). The V gene lost 3 bases and the J gene lost 3 bases, with 17 bases spanning the gap. There are 15 residues in the CDR3. Germline V gene sequence: CDR1 SQVTM, CDR2 ANQGSEA. The CDR3 nucleotides read TGCAGCGTTGAGGGAGTGGGGGAAGGGGACTATGGCTACACCTTC. This codes for CSVEGVGEGDYGYTF.

The V call is TRBV29-1, the J call TRBJ1-1; D is perhaps TRBD1 (6 bases). The CDR3 sequence is 13 residues long. From germline, CDR1 is SQVTM and CDR2 ANQGSEA. The V end lost 5 bases, the J end lost 6 bases, and 16 bases lay between the germline ends. CDR3 residues: CSVSIGGAAEAFF. In DNA, the CDR3 is TGCAGCGTTTCGATAGGGGGGGCGGCTGAAGCTTTCTTT.

The CDR3 region is CASSQVGLAGAYQETQYF. The DNA for the CDR3 is TGTGCCAGCAGCCAAGTTGGACTAGCGGGGGCGTACCAAGAGACCCAGTACTTC. J is TRBJ2-5 and V is TRBV4-2; TRBD2 matches 13 bases. CDR3 length equals 18 residues. Trimming removed 1 base from V and 0 bases from J; junction bases left unmatched: 5. Germline V lookup: CDR1 LGHNA, CDR2 YNFKEQ.

CDR3 region: CASSPGSADYGYTF. DNA of the CDR3: TGTGCCAGTAGTCCAGGGTCGGCGGACTATGGCTACACCTTC. The chain has TRBV19 and TRBJ1-2; maybe TRBD1 (5 bases). Germline V lookup: CDR1 LNHDA, CDR2 SQIVND (reference sequence). V dropped 5 bases and J dropped 3 bases, with 13 bases sitting between them. The length of the CDR3 is 14 residues.

The table lists this clone with a count of one. This chain links TRBV4-1 with TRBJ2-5; unclear D gene. This CDR3 region has 14 residues. CDR1 and CDR2 from the germline V gene are MGHRA and YSYEKL. Deletions cut 0 bases from V and 5 bases from J, with 10 bases between. The CDR3 DNA sequence: TGCGCCAGCAGCCAAGATGAGGTTGAGGAGACCCAGTACTTC. Residues: CASSQDEVEETQYF.

The chain joins TRBV11-2 to TRBJ2-2; 9 positions agree with TRBD2. This CDR3 is 19 amino acids long. Per germline, CDR1 SGHAT and CDR2 FQNNGV. The ends lost 3 bases at V and 5 bases at J; junction bases unmatched: 16. CDR3 DNA sequence: TGTGCCAGCAGCTTGTTTACTTTAAGGCGGGGGGGCCCAACCGGGGAGCTGTTTTTT. As protein: CASSLFTLRRGGPTGELFF.

The rearrangement uses TRBV5-8 and TRBJ1-6; 9 bases are shared with TRBD1. The CDR3 sequence is 14 residues long. Germline V gene lookup returns CDR1 SGHTS and CDR2 YDEGEE. V was pared by 5 bases and J by 7 bases, with 4 bases of the junction left unmatched. CDR3 residues: CASRFGQGNSPLHF. For the CDR3, the DNA is TGTGCCAGCAGGTTCGGACAGGGGAATTCACCCCTCCACTTT.

The chain recombines TRBV19 with TRBJ2-3; 11 bases map to TRBD2. The V and J ends lost 7 bases and 6 bases, in that order; junction bases with no gene match: 9. The CDR3 is 15 residues long. Germline-derived CDR1 and CDR2 are LNHDA and SQIVND (reference sequence). The CDR3 protein is CASKASGGMVDTQYF. The CDR3 bases are TGTGCCAGTAAGGCTAGCGGGGGGATGGTGGATACGCAGTATTTT.

This clone has more than one count but fewer than ten. The chain carries TRBV13 and TRBJ2-3, with D tentatively TRBD2 (5 bases). The V end was cut by 2 bases, the J end by 10 bases, with 10 bases between. CDR3 length equals 12 residues. Germline loops: CDR1 PRHDT, CDR2 FYEKMQ (reference sequence). The CDR3: CASSLPGIAQYF. The CDR3 DNA reads as TGTGCCAGCAGCTTACCGGGAATTGCGCAGTATTTT.

This clone is a singleton in its sample. The chain recombines TRBV2 with TRBJ1-4; D perhaps matches TRBD1 (6 bases). With 4 bases removed from V and 2 bases from J, the gap between germline ends came to 8 bases. CDR1 and CDR2 from the germline V gene are SNHLY and FYNNEI. CDR3 length: 14 amino acids. The DNA of the CDR3 is TGTGCCAGCAGTGGGGGGGGCACTAATGAAAAACTGTTTTTT. Translation gives CASSGGGTNEKLFF.